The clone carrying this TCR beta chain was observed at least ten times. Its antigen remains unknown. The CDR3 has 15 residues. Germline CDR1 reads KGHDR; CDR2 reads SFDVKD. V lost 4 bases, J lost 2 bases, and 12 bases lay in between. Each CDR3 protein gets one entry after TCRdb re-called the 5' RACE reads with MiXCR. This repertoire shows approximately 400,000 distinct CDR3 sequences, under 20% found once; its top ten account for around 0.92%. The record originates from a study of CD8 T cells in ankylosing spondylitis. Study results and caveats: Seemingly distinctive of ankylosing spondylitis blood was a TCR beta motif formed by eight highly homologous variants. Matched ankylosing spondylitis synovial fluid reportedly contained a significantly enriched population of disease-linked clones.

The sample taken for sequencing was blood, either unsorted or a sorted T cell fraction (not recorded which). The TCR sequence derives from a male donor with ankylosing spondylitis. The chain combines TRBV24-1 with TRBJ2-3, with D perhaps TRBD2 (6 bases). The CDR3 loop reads CATSEPREATDTQYF. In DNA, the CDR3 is TGTGCCACCAGTGAACCCAGGGAGGCCACAGATACGCAGTATTTT.